Below are 5 T cell receptor beta chains sequenced from a single sample in a study of T cell changes during pregnancy in multiple sclerosis. The method was immunoSEQ multiplex PCR; TCRdb's version includes in-frame clones alone and lacks a portion of them. The sample includes tens of thousands of clones, around 92% of them seen just once. Sample: peripheral blood, taken after pregnancy. The origin of the receptors is a female donor in good health, enrolled as a control in a pregnancy study.

The chain combines TRBV7-8 with TRBJ2-1; maybe TRBD1 (6 bases). The CDR3 sequence is 16 residues long. Trimming took 2 bases from V and 8 from J, leaving 19 bases between them. Germline V gene lookup returns CDR1 SGHVS and CDR2 FQNEAQ. CDR3 DNA: TGTGCCAGCAGCTTAAGGGCAGGGGCTGGTGTCTATGAGCAGTTCTTC. It codes for CASSLRAGAGVYEQFF.

The gene calls are TRBV5-1 and TRBJ1-5; D not certain. The germline gives CDR1 SGHRS, CDR2 YFSETQ. CDR3 size: 13 residues. V dropped 4 bases and J dropped 0 bases, with 5 bases sitting between them. The chain's CDR3 is CASSRDSNQPQHF. CDR3 sequence (DNA): TGCGCCAGCAGCCGCGATAGCAATCAGCCCCAGCATTTT.

This sequence joins TRBV7-2 and TRBJ1-2, with D perhaps TRBD1 (5 bases). V was trimmed by 5 bases and J by 0 bases, leaving 16 bases between them. CDR3 length equals 16 residues. The germline V gene encodes CDR1 SGHTA and CDR2 FQGNSA. The CDR3 region is CASSLGGGEPNYGYTF. CDR3 in DNA: TGTGCCAGCAGCCTCGGCGGAGGGGAACCTAACTATGGCTACACCTTC.

This chain uses TRBV7-2 with TRBJ1-2; D possibly corresponds to TRBD1 (5 bases). The ends were cut back, 4 bases at V and 1 base at J, with 7 bases in the middle. The CDR3 has 13 residues. Germline CDR1 and CDR2: SGHTA and FQGNSA. CDR3 in amino acids: CASSSDSNYGYTF. CDR3 DNA: TGTGCCAGCAGCTCCGACAGTAACTATGGCTACACCTTC.

This sequence joins TRBV27 and TRBJ2-2; 7 nucleotides align to TRBD2. The CDR3 has 14 amino acids. CDR1 and CDR2 (germline): MNHEY, SMNVEV (reference sequence). V was clipped by 6 bases and J by 5 bases; unmatched bases: 6. This chain's CDR3 is CASSRPGGTGELFF. DNA of the CDR3: TGTGCCAGCAGCCGCCCCGGGGGGACCGGGGAGCTGTTTTTT.